Here is one T cell receptor beta chain with its context. Its specific antigen is unknown. One base away there is no much larger clone; base qualities are not given. This sample is part of a study of blood T cell repertoires in COVID-19 (dated by TCRdb to the early 2020s). A note on the overall study: Samples from collaborators originated in the United States, Italy and Spain and spanned both the acute and convalescent phases of COVID-19. Where HLA class I and class II types were available, the types were taken from metadata supplied by the sample provider, not from assay-based typing. The repertoires were released in a freely available public database meant as a resource for research on the immune response to SARS-CoV-2. The dataset comprised deeply sampled blood TCRbeta repertoires from subjects exposed to, actively infected with, or recovered from COVID-19. Sample metadata almost always included a de-identified subject ID, COVID-19 status, age in years and sex. The samples were drawn from the first 160 participants of the ongoing ImmuneRACE study and from some 1,300 subjects provided by 6 global collaborators. The material from the prospective study consisted of cDNA or gDNA derived from T cells, B-cell-depleted T cells, or PBMCs. The paper's findings and limits, for the study overall: The quantity of clinical and demographic metadata differed by source and by participant and was supplied without curation.

V drops 3 bases and J drops 9 bases, leaving 12 bases in between. Including the terminal cysteine and phenylalanine, the CDR3 comprises 14 residues. Left in the record is the CDR3 DNA by itself, 42 bases read in frame from the first base. CDR1 MNHNS and CDR2 SASEGT were looked up in the germline V gene. The collaborating institutions used their own protocols to collect whole blood in K2EDTA tubes. Collaborator samples were shipped for TCRbeta analysis as frozen whole blood, isolated PBMCs, or DNA extracted from either sample type. TCRbeta CDR3 regions were amplified from genomic DNA using the immunoSEQ Assay, a bias-controlled multiplex PCR. The published analysis was carried out like this. Within the assay, amplification of reference gene primers was used to estimate how many nucleated cells each sample contained. To quantify the absolute abundance of each unique TCRbeta CDR3 rearrangement, sequence reads were collapsed and filtered. For each sample, productive Simpson clonality was calculated as the square root of Simpson's diversity index across productive rearrangements. This immuneACCESS table, as held by TCRdb, lists in-frame sequences with V and J called but not all clones. Of the missing ones, under half trace to an unresolved V gene in checked studies; the others have no known cause. V, J and clone size derive from that table, while D and trimming were established from the DNA sequence. Here the sample has about 230,000 clones; about 88% occur a single time. The ten top clones hold 0.98% of the sample.

Material for sequencing was peripheral blood. The receptor comes from a man aged 35-49 years with acute or convalescent COVID-19. The chain links TRBV6-1 with TRBJ1-6; the D region possibly corresponds to TRBD1 (6 bases align). The CDR3 reads CASSDTSGVSPLHF. The DNA sequence follows: TGTGCCAGCAGTGACACCTCAGGGGTTTCACCCCTCCACTTT.